Sequencing of this T cell receptor beta chain was carried out in a study of cytomegalovirus exposure and HLA in healthy donors. Vbeta (60) and Jbeta (13) primers were used in the PCR. Assay used: immunoSEQ multiplex PCR; TCRdb lists only in-frame clones, some missing. The sample carries some 140,000 clones, approximately 75% recorded once. CDR1 and CDR2 from the germline V gene are LNHDA and SQIVND (reference sequence). The ends lost 6 bases at V and 0 bases at J; junction bases unmatched: 5. The CDR3 totals 15 residues. The sample comprised PBMCs. The chain recombines TRBV19 with TRBJ1-2, with 9 bases fitting TRBD1. This clonotype was sampled from a male donor in good health and CMV-seronegative. The CDR3 DNA is TGTGCCAGTAGGACAGGGGGGACAACTAACTATGGCTACACCTTC. Protein: CASRTGGTTNYGYTF.